The clone carrying this T cell receptor (beta chain) was observed a handful of times. What it binds is unknown. This CDR3 spans 15 amino acids. V dropped 4 bases and J dropped 1 base, with 11 bases sitting between them. This record comes from a study of T-cell reconstitution after alpha-beta-depleted transplantation in children. Study results and limitations: In patients about two months after transplant, alpha-beta T cells reportedly arose from several hundred expanded graft clones. At day 60, the high TCRbeta diversity found in some patients originated from recipient T cells and thymic progenitors that had survived. Most T-cell counts and diversity one year after the transplant came from T cells that were newly produced.

Researchers prepared the TCRbeta library using unique molecular identifiers, the study reports. TCRdb fed the PCR reads into MiXCR, producing one record per CDR3 protein. The sample includes hundreds of thousands of distinct CDR3 sequences, 10% to 15% of them seen just once. The sequences come from PBMCs, mostly from graft donor cells, collected 360 days after TCRalphabeta/CD19-depleted stem cell transplant. The source is a male patient under 18 who had a stem cell transplant for acute myeloid leukemia, so the T cells may come from the graft donor. V is TRBV12-3 or TRBV12-4 and J is TRBJ1-3; D may be TRBD1 (5 bases). The CDR3 protein is CASSYDSLSGNTIYF. CDR3 sequence (DNA): TGTGCCAGCAGTTACGACAGTCTTTCTGGAAACACCATATATTTT.